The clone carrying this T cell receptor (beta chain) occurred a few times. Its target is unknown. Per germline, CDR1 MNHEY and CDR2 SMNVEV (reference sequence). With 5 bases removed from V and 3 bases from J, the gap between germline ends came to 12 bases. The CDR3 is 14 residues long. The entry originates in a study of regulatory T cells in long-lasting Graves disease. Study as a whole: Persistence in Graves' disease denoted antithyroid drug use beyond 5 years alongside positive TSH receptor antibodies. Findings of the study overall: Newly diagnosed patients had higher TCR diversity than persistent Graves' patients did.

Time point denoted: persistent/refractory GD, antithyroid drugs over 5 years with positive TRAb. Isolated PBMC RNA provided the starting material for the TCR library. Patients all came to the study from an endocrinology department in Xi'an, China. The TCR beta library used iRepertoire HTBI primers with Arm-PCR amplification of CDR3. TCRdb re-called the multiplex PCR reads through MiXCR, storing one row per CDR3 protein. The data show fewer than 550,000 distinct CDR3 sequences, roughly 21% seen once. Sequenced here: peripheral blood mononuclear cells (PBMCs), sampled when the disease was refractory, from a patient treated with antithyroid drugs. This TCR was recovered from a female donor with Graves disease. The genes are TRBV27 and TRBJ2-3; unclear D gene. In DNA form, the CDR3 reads TGTGCCAGCAGTAAAATGAGAGATACAGATACGCAGTATTTT. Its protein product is CASSKMRDTDTQYF.